This TCR beta chain was captured by sequencing in a study of CD8 T cells in Susac syndrome. The authors reverse transcribed roughly 0.5 to 1 ug RNA with random hexamers. By means of immunoSEQ multiplex PCR, TCR beta CDR3 spanning 54 Vbeta and 13 Jbeta underwent amplification. TCRdb independently ran MiXCR on the immunoSEQ multiplex PCR reads; one entry per CDR3 protein. The data hold about 76,000 distinct CDR3 sequences, with 93% observed a single time. The CD8+ and CD4+ T cells were negatively isolated, with the TEMRA cells enriched by FACS. The receptor was isolated from a human donor with Susac syndrome. Sequencing used CD8+ T cells from PBMCs.

For the CDR3, the DNA is TGTGCCAGCAGCGTTTCTCTGGGGGCAGACGAGCAGTACTTC. Its translation is CASSVSLGADEQYF. V usage is TRBV9 and J usage is TRBJ2-7; D perhaps matches TRBD1 (6 bases). The V gene's germline CDR1 is SGDLS and CDR2 YYNGEE. V was trimmed by 2 bases and J by 5 bases, leaving 14 bases between them. CDR3 length: 14 amino acids. Full variable domain (rest looked up from reference TRBV9 and TRBJ2-7): DSGVTQTPKHLITATGQRVTLRCSPRSGDLSVYWYQQSLDQGLQFLIQYYNGEERAKGNILERFSAQQFPDLHSELNLSSLELGDSALYFCASSVSLGADEQYFGPGTRLTVT.